The 28 T cell receptor beta chains given below trace back to one sample, sequenced in a study of shared clonotypes between healthy human individuals. Repertoires were generated with immunoSEQ multiplex PCR, while TCRdb's copy carries only in-frame clones and drops some. The table has approximately 1,500,000 clones, more than 95% seen once. The sample comprised naive CD4+ T cells sorted from blood. Sample subset: CD45RA+ positively selected. All receptors come from a man aged 25 to 40 in good health.

The gene calls are TRBV5-1 and TRBJ2-3, with D unresolved. CDR3 length: 12 residues. Germline V gene data show CDR1 as SGHRS and CDR2 as YFSETQ. The ends were cut back, 5 bases at V and 5 bases at J, with 9 bases in the middle. This chain's CDR3 is CASSTDGDTQYF. CDR3 in DNA: TGCGCCAGCAGTACGGACGGAGATACGCAGTATTTT.

This rearrangement joins TRBV28 to TRBJ2-7; 8 bases are a match to TRBD1. There are 15 residues in the CDR3. CDR1 is MDHEN and CDR2 is SYDVKM in the germline V gene. The junction had 7 bases not matched to a gene; V was cut back by 4 bases and J by 2 bases. CDR3 sequence: CASSSTGEATYEQYF. The CDR3 DNA reads TGTGCCAGCAGTTCGACAGGGGAGGCCACCTACGAGCAGTACTTC.

The chain couples TRBV5-1 to TRBJ1-2; TRBD1 matches at 7 bases. The V and J ends lost 3 bases and 6 bases, in that order; junction bases with no gene match: 14. This CDR3 has 16 residues. Germline V lookup: CDR1 SGHRS, CDR2 YFSETQ. Here the CDR3 DNA reads TGCGCCAGCAGCTGGCAGGGGGACCCTCGAACTAATGGCTACACCTTC. Its translation is CASSWQGDPRTNGYTF.

The chain joins TRBV15 to TRBJ2-7, with 7 positions matching TRBD2. CDR3 length equals 17 residues. The V gene's germline CDR1 is LNHNV and CDR2 YYDKDF (reference sequence). V lost 0 bases and J lost 3; bases outside the gene matches: 11. The CDR3 region has the DNA TGTGCCACCAGCAGAGATTCCAATCCGGTAGCGGGCTACGAGCAGTACTTC. Its protein product is CATSRDSNPVAGYEQYF.

This sequence joins TRBV28 and TRBJ1-5; a possible D gene is TRBD1 (6 bases). V lost 8 bases and J lost 3, with 11 bases in between. CDR3 length: 13 amino acids. CDR1 is MDHEN, CDR2 SYDVKM, per germline. The CDR3 is CASGDTINQPQHF. The CDR3 DNA sequence: TGTGCCAGCGGGGACACGATCAATCAGCCCCAGCATTTT. Combining the CDR3 with reference TRBV28 and TRBJ1-5 gives the whole variable domain DVKVTQSSRYLVKRTGEKVFLECVQDMDHENMFWYRQDPGLGLRLIYFSYDVKMKEKGDIPEGYSVSREKKERFSLILESASTNQTSMYLCASGDTINQPQHFGDGTRLSIL.

The rearrangement joins TRBV9 to TRBJ2-1; TRBD2 aligns across 11 bases. This CDR3 region has 16 residues. Losses at the gene ends were 3 bases for V and 2 bases for J; bases not matched to a gene: 4. In germline, CDR1 is SGDLS, CDR2 YYNGEE. The CDR3 DNA reads as TGTGCCAGCAGCGCGGCTAGCGGGGGGACCTACAATGAGCAGTTCTTC. Translation gives CASSAASGGTYNEQFF.

V gene TRBV5-1 combines with J gene TRBJ2-5, with D perhaps TRBD1 (6 bases). Germline V gene lookup returns CDR1 SGHRS and CDR2 YFSETQ. Trimming took 1 base from V and 4 from J, leaving 17 bases between them. This CDR3 has 16 amino acids. The CDR3 DNA follows: TGCGCCAGCAGCTTGATGCGTCAGGAGACAGGAGAGACCCAGTACTTC. As protein: CASSLMRQETGETQYF. Full variable domain (remainder filled in from reference TRBV5-1 and TRBJ2-5): KAGVTQTPRYLIKTRGQQVTLSCSPISGHRSVSWYQQTPGQGLQFLFEYFSETQRNKGNFPGRFSGRQFSNSRSEMNVSTLELGDSALYLCASSLMRQETGETQYFGPGTRLLVL.

The chain links TRBV6-5 to TRBJ2-7; no reliable D call. Trimming left V 5 bases short and J 2 bases short, with 13 bases between. The germline V gene encodes CDR1 MNHEY and CDR2 SVGAGI. This CDR3 comprises 14 residues. The CDR3 coding sequence is TGTGCCAGCAGTCTAGGGCTTACTACCTACGAGCAGTACTTC. Translation gives CASSLGLTTYEQYF.

The chain recombines TRBV5-1 with TRBJ2-1; D remains ambiguous. Trimming cost V 4 bases and J 5 bases, with 7 bases left between them. The CDR3 extends over 12 amino acids. CDR1 is SGHRS, CDR2 YFSETQ, per germline. CDR3 loop: CASSVSNNEQFF. As DNA, the CDR3 is TGCGCCAGCAGCGTGAGCAACAATGAGCAGTTCTTC.

This clone was seen once. The chain has TRBV28 and TRBJ2-7; 9 bases fit TRBD1. V was pared by 0 bases and J by 5 bases, with 8 bases of the junction left unmatched. There are 16 residues in the CDR3. Germline-derived CDR1 and CDR2 are MDHEN and SYDVKM. The CDR3 sequence is CASSLWGGTGSDEQYF. In DNA, the CDR3 is TGTGCCAGCAGTTTATGGGGGGGGACAGGGTCGGACGAGCAGTACTTC. Based on the CDR3 plus reference TRBV28 and TRBJ2-7, the full variable domain is DVKVTQSSRYLVKRTGEKVFLECVQDMDHENMFWYRQDPGLGLRLIYFSYDVKMKEKGDIPEGYSVSREKKERFSLILESASTNQTSMYLCASSLWGGTGSDEQYFGPGTRLTVT.

This chain uses TRBV11-2 with TRBJ2-7; 8 bases are a match to TRBD1. CDR3 size: 17 residues. With 2 bases clipped from V and 3 bases from J, the junction kept 12 bases outside the gene matches. CDR1 SGHAT and CDR2 FQNNGV come from the germline V gene. CDR3 in amino acids: CASSLKVRTGTGYEQYF. CDR3 nucleotide sequence: TGTGCCAGCAGCTTAAAGGTCCGGACAGGGACCGGCTACGAGCAGTACTTC.

The chain joins TRBV28 to TRBJ2-7; D remains unclear. Germline V gives CDR1 MDHEN, CDR2 SYDVKM. CDR3 length equals 11 residues. Trimming removed 8 bases from V and 2 bases from J, with 7 bases in between. CDR3 nucleotide sequence: TGTGCCAGCGGAGCCCCCTACGAGCAGTACTTC. Protein: CASGAPYEQYF. The entire variable domain, with the rest obtained from reference TRBV28 and TRBJ2-7, is as follows: DVKVTQSSRYLVKRTGEKVFLECVQDMDHENMFWYRQDPGLGLRLIYFSYDVKMKEKGDIPEGYSVSREKKERFSLILESASTNQTSMYLCASGAPYEQYFGPGTRLTVT.

The chain links TRBV27 to TRBJ1-1, with D possibly TRBD1 on 5 matching bases. This CDR3 spans 13 amino acids. Germline V gene lookup returns CDR1 MNHEY and CDR2 SMNVEV (reference sequence). Trimming removed 5 bases from V and 1 base from J, with 8 bases in between. The DNA for the CDR3 is TGTGCCAGCAGTACCGGACAGAACACTGAAGCTTTCTTT. It translates to CASSTGQNTEAFF.

The genes are TRBV5-1 and TRBJ2-1; 7 nucleotides align to TRBD2. V shed 0 bases and J 2 bases; nucleotides not matched to a gene: 5. Germline CDR1 and CDR2: SGHRS and YFSETQ. The CDR3 length is 16 residues. CDR3 loop: CASSLDVAGAYNEQFF. The CDR3 DNA sequence: TGCGCCAGCAGCTTGGATGTCGCGGGAGCCTACAATGAGCAGTTCTTC.

This chain joins TRBV7-9 and TRBJ2-7, with TRBD2 matching over 7 bases. CDR3 length: 13 residues. V lost 7 bases to trimming and J lost 5 bases; unmatched junction nucleotides: 8. CDR1 and CDR2 (germline): SEHNR, FQNEAQ (reference sequence). This chain's CDR3 is CASNPTGLNEQYF. The CDR3 DNA is TGTGCCAGCAACCCGACGGGACTAAACGAGCAGTACTTC.

The genes are TRBV6-4 and TRBJ2-1; 9 bases are shared with TRBD2. The trim removed 6 bases at V and 4 bases at J, leaving 4 bases unmatched. This CDR3 has 14 residues. Germline V gene sequence: CDR1 MRHNA, CDR2 SNTAGT. The CDR3 protein is CASSPSGAYNEQFF. For the CDR3, the DNA is TGTGCCAGCAGCCCTAGCGGGGCATACAATGAGCAGTTCTTC.

The J gene is TRBJ2-1, the V gene TRBV25-1, with TRBD2 as a possible D gene (6 bases). Trimming took off 3 bases at V and 8 bases at J, with 23 bases between the two ends. The CDR3 extends over 17 amino acids. The germline CDR1 and CDR2 sequences are MGHDK and SYGVNS. This CDR3 reads CASSDFSGLSSNHEQFF. The DNA of the CDR3 is TGTGCCAGCAGTGACTTCAGTGGACTAAGTTCAAATCATGAGCAGTTCTTC.

The chain uses TRBV10-3 and TRBJ1-2; tentative D call: TRBD1 (6 bases). From germline, CDR1 is ENHRY and CDR2 SYGVKD. V shed 6 bases and J shed 13 bases, with 18 bases lying between them. The CDR3 contains 12 residues. The CDR3 nucleotides read TGTGCCATCAGGCCCACTTCAGGGGACCCCACCTTC. Translated, it gives CAIRPTSGDPTF.

The V call is TRBV5-5, the J call TRBJ2-7, with 9 nucleotides matching TRBD2. Looked up from germline, CDR1 is SGHKS and CDR2 is YYEKEE (reference sequence). V lost 0 bases to trimming and J lost 3 bases; unmatched junction nucleotides: 13. The CDR3 spans 18 residues. CDR3 sequence (DNA): TGTGCCAGCAGCTTGGATAAAGGAATCCAGCGGGGGGACTACGAGCAGTACTTC. Residues: CASSLDKGIQRGDYEQYF.

The chain joins TRBV18 to TRBJ1-1; TRBD1 agrees at 8 bases. Losses at the gene ends were 2 bases for V and 7 bases for J; bases not matched to a gene: 6. The CDR3 consists of 14 residues. Germline lookup yields CDR1 KGHSH and CDR2 LQKENI. The CDR3 DNA sequence: TGTGCCAGCTCACCATGGACAGGGCTAGTTGAAGCTTTCTTT. Its protein is CASSPWTGLVEAFF.

The chain uses TRBV20-1 and TRBJ2-7, with D hard to call. This CDR3 has 10 amino acids. Between the trimmed V and J ends, which lost 4 bases and 6 bases, there was a span of 7 bases. The germline CDR1 and CDR2 sequences are DFQATT and SNEGSKA (reference sequence). The DNA for the CDR3 is TGCAGTGCTATTAGCCTCGAGCAGTACTTC. Residues: CSAISLEQYF.

Points on this clone: Other DNA sequences in this sample translate to the same CDR3. This rearrangement joins TRBV19 to TRBJ2-5, with D tentatively TRBD1 (5 bases). This CDR3 comprises 14 residues. Trimming took off 3 bases at V and 2 bases at J, with 10 bases between the two ends. Germline CDR1 and CDR2: LNHDA and SQIVND (reference sequence). The CDR3 protein is CASSIAGLQETQYF. The DNA of the CDR3 is TGTGCCAGTAGTATCGCAGGGCTTCAAGAGACCCAGTACTTC.

The rearrangement joins TRBV5-1 to TRBJ2-1; TRBD1 aligns across 7 bases. The ends lost 4 bases at V and 7 bases at J; junction bases unmatched: 23. CDR3 length: 19 amino acids. CDR1 and CDR2 from the germline V gene are SGHRS and YFSETQ. In nucleotides, the CDR3 is TGCGCCAGCAGCCCACGAGGGGACAGTCACCCGACCCTTAAGAATGAGCAGTTCTTC. It yields the protein CASSPRGDSHPTLKNEQFF.

This clone has just a few counts. Other DNA variants within this sample encode the same CDR3. The chain carries TRBV28 and TRBJ1-2; D is unclear. Trimming took 4 bases from V and 0 from J, leaving 6 bases between them. The length of the CDR3 is 13 residues. Germline values: CDR1 MDHEN, CDR2 SYDVKM. CDR3 DNA sequence: TGTGCCAGCAGTTCCACAGCTAACTATGGCTACACCTTC. Its translation is CASSSTANYGYTF.

The chain recombines TRBV6-6 with TRBJ1-2; 7 bases map to TRBD1. Germline loops: CDR1 MNHNY, CDR2 SVGAGI (reference sequence). V gave up 2 bases and J gave up 3 bases; unmatched junction bases: 6. This CDR3 spans 15 amino acids. The CDR3 coding sequence is TGTGCCAGCAGTTACCCCCGAGACAGGGACTATGGCTACACCTTC. Residues: CASSYPRDRDYGYTF.

V gene TRBV7-6 combines with J gene TRBJ1-5; the D is unclear. The CDR3 runs 13 residues. The germline V and J ends were trimmed by 6 bases and 6 bases, with 12 bases remaining between them. Germline CDR1 is SGHVS and CDR2 is FNYEAQ. This chain's CDR3 is CASRLGSGQPQHF. DNA for the CDR3: TGTGCCAGCAGACTAGGTAGCGGTCAGCCCCAGCATTTT.

The rearrangement uses TRBV7-9 and TRBJ1-1; D possibly corresponds to TRBD1 (6 bases). The CDR3 runs 15 residues. Between the trimmed V and J ends, which lost 5 bases and 0 bases, there was a span of 13 bases. Germline-derived CDR1 and CDR2 are SEHNR and FQNEAQ (reference sequence). CDR3 in amino acids: CASSPRTALNTEAFF. The CDR3, as DNA: TGTGCCAGCAGCCCAAGGACAGCCCTGAACACTGAAGCTTTCTTT.

This clone was observed a single time. V gene TRBV15 combines with J gene TRBJ1-3; D unresolved. This CDR3 is 15 amino acids long. Trimming took off 6 bases at V and 0 bases at J, with 12 bases between the two ends. Looked up from germline, CDR1 is LNHNV and CDR2 is YYDKDF (reference sequence). The CDR3: CATRGAGVSGNTIYF. CDR3 sequence (DNA): TGTGCCACCAGGGGAGCCGGAGTCTCTGGAAACACCATATATTTT.